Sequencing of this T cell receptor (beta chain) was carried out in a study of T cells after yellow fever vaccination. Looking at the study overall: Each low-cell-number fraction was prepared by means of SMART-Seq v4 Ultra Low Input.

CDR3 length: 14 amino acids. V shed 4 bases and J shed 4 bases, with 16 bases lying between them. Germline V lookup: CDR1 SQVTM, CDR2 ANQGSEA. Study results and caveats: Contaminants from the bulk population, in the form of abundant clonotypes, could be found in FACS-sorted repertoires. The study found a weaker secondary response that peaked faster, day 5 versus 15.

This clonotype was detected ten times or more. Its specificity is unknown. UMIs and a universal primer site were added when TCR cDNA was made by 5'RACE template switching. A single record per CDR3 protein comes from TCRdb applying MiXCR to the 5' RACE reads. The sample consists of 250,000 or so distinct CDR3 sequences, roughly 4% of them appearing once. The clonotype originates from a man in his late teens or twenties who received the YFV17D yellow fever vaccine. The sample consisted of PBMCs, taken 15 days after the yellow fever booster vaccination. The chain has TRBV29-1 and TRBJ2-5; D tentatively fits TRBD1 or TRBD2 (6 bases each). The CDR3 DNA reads TGCAGCGTTGTGTTCGGGGGCAGGGGAGAGACCCAGTACTTC. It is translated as CSVVFGGRGETQYF.